This T cell receptor beta chain was observed in a study of cytomegalovirus exposure and HLA in healthy donors. Notes on the study in general: As was reported, the classifier diagnosed cytomegalovirus status with high specificity and sensitivity.

On this clone itself: The antigen remains unidentified.

V was trimmed by 2 bases and J by 0 bases, leaving 2 bases between them. The germline V gene has CDR1 MNHEY and CDR2 SMNVEV (reference sequence). CDR3 size: 14 residues. This PCR relied on a set of 60 Vbeta primers and 13 Jbeta primers. Some clones are missing from TCRdb's copy, which holds only in-frame ones; the method was immunoSEQ multiplex PCR. The repertoire includes 200,000 or so clones, less than 85% of them detected once, and roughly 0.62% sits in the top ten. Sequencing used PBMCs. The TCR comes from a man between 18 and 29 years old in good health and CMV-seronegative. The chain couples TRBV27 to TRBJ2-6; D unclear. The CDR3 region has the DNA TGTGCCAGCAGTTTACTCTCTGGGGCCAACGTCCTGACTTTC. Translation: CASSLLSGANVLTF.